Listed below are T cell receptor beta chains from one sample, sequenced in a study of blood T cell repertoires in COVID-19. Using immunoSEQ multiplex PCR, the repertoire was profiled, and TCRdb retains in-frame clones only, with some absent. The table lists around 120,000 clones, about 87% of them singletons. The sequencing input was peripheral blood. The receptors shown here come from a woman aged 70-85 years with acute or convalescent COVID-19. Each CDR3 is given with its conserved first and last residue. Only some rows state a clone size, as once, few, many or a class for expanded clones.

>few|TRBV29-1|TRBJ1-2
CSVLTGTAIEGGYTF
>once|TRBV2|TRBJ1-1
CASSRGLNTEAFF
>few|TRBV6-6|TRBJ1-2
CASSRPVGGDNYGYTF
>.|TRBV5-1|TRBJ2-5
CASSLGQTQETQYF
>.|TRBV3-1/TRBV3-2|TRBJ2-7
CASSQELRLVDEQYF
>.|TRBV29-1|TRBJ2-1
CSVLRQYNEQFF
>.|TRBV7-2|TRBJ2-7
CASSPWTGTYEQYF
>.|TRBV28|TRBJ2-4
CASSSAGRSPNIQYF
>.|TRBV6-5|TRBJ1-4
CASSYTTTNEKLFF
>few|TRBV9|TRBJ2-1
CASSVSSGTSVRYNEQFF
>.|TRBV5-1|TRBJ2-5
CASSPPGGGQETQYF
>.|TRBV3-1/TRBV3-2|TRBJ1-6
CASSSHIGDSPLHF
>.|TRBV11-2|TRBJ2-2
CASIQSGTKWTGELFF
>.|TRBV3-1/TRBV3-2|TRBJ1-4
CASSQDLANEKLFF
>.|TRBV3-1/TRBV3-2|TRBJ1-5
CASSQDLSSGQPQHF
>.|TRBV7-9|TRBJ1-4
CASSILQGALSEKLFF
>.|TRBV10-3|TRBJ1-1
CAISPGQGEAFF
>.|TRBV6-5|TRBJ1-1
CASSRDSSEAFF
>.|TRBV4-1|TRBJ1-6
CASSQELGGRGNSPLHF
>.|TRBV29-1|TRBJ2-1
CSVVYRQRVNEQFF
>.|TRBV19|TRBJ1-1
CASSREGHTEAFF
>.|TRBV5-1|TRBJ2-2
CASSSPRGQQNTGELFF
>once|TRBV11-2|TRBJ1-6
CASSPRTGAHIYSPLHF
>.|TRBV6-5|TRBJ1-1
CASSPRDRGNTEAFF
>.|TRBV2|TRBJ1-5
CASSEATTGAPGQPQHF
>.|TRBV5-5|TRBJ2-5
CASSLVQGETQYF
>.|TRBV28|TRBJ2-7
CASSKTGRGQYF
>few|TRBV7-9|TRBJ1-2
CASTPGVTGEGYTF
>.|TRBV19|TRBJ1-1
CASSSTGTTEAFF
>few|TRBV28|TRBJ1-5
CATTGTGGLLLGNQPQHF
>.|TRBV6-5|TRBJ1-2
CASSSLWKTPYGYTF
>.|TRBV24-1|TRBJ2-7
CATSDPQGYEQYF
>.|TRBV11-3|TRBJ1-2
CASTMTGDYGYTF
>.|TRBV25-1|TRBJ1-6
CASSELNSIESPLHF
>.|TRBV30|TRBJ1-2
CAFRDRGFWAGYTF
>.|TRBV18|TRBJ2-3
CASSPGTGGTDTQYF
>.|TRBV30|TRBJ2-2
CAWRGGWLGSNTGELFF
>few|TRBV9|TRBJ2-7
CASSTGTGYEQYF
>.|TRBV5-8|TRBJ2-2
CASSNRQGETLHGPGELFF
>.|TRBV12-3/TRBV12-4|TRBJ1-1
CASSPRTGTEAFF
>.|TRBV28|TRBJ1-6
CASRNGGASSYNSPLHF
>.|TRBV7-9|TRBJ1-2
CASSLVGEVPYGYTF
>.|TRBV11-3|TRBJ2-3
CASSPYSGGRGDTQYF
>.|TRBV10-3|TRBJ1-5
CAISDLAGRNQPQHF
>.|TRBV9|TRBJ2-3
CASSVAFGGSTQDTQYF
>once|TRBV27|TRBJ2-1
CASRLRVNNEQFF
>few|TRBV12-5|TRBJ2-1
CASGWDRGVRITPYNEQFF
>few|TRBV6-5|TRBJ2-7
CASSYSTGYEQYF
>.|TRBV12-5|TRBJ2-1
CASLSYNEQFF
>.|TRBV5-1|TRBJ2-7
CASSPRTGGYTEQYF
>.|TRBV19|TRBJ2-1
CASSMMSTEQFF
>.|TRBV7-3|TRBJ2-7
CASSLTGQAEQYF
>.|TRBV18|TRBJ1-5
CASSPRTDNQPQHF
>.|TRBV5-1|TRBJ2-3
CASSQRTYTDTQYF